The 25 T cell receptor beta chains below were found in one sample sequenced in a study of T cells in Graves' hyperthyroidism and ophthalmopathy. RNA transcripts were the template for amplifying TCR beta CDR3 regions. TCR CDR3 regions were first amplified by RT-PCR with HTBI primers. TCRdb reprocessed the multiplex PCR reads with MiXCR, giving one entry per CDR3 protein. The sample carries fewer than 700,000 distinct CDR3 sequences, 15% to 20% recorded once. Material for sequencing was blood. Source of these receptors: a woman under 30 with Graves' ophthalmopathy.

This clonotype was recorded at least ten times. The V gene is TRBV5-1, the J gene TRBJ2-1; D uncertain. This CDR3 region has 13 residues. Trimming took off 0 bases at V and 10 bases at J, with 11 bases between the two ends. Germline lookup yields CDR1 SGHRS and CDR2 YFSETQ. Here the CDR3 reads CASSLGRTTEQFF. The DNA of the CDR3 is TGCGCCAGCAGCTTGGGGCGAACAACCGAGCAGTTCTTC.

The chain recombines TRBV20-1 with TRBJ2-1; D not resolved. The CDR3 is 13 amino acids. With 1 base removed from V and 7 bases from J, the gap between germline ends came to 11 bases. From germline, CDR1 is DFQATT and CDR2 SNEGSKA (reference sequence). The CDR3 loop reads CSARVWQRNEQFF. In nucleotides, the CDR3 is TGCAGTGCTAGAGTCTGGCAGAGGAATGAGCAGTTCTTC.

This clonotype was observed a single time. Given the absence of the conserved phenylalanine or tryptophan at the CDR3 end, a read error is likely. The rearrangement uses TRBV3-1 and TRBJ2-5; D not certain. V was shortened by 0 bases and J by 2 bases, with 10 bases between the two germline ends. CDR1 is LGHDT and CDR2 is YNNKEL in the germline V gene (reference sequence). The CDR3 length is 15 residues. This CDR3 reads CASSQDPSRQETQYL. As DNA, the CDR3 is TGTGCCAGCAGCCAAGATCCAAGTCGTCAAGAGACCCAGTACCTC.

In this sample, this clonotype turned up a few times. This could be a read error, since a much larger clone is one nucleotide away. The rearrangement links TRBV18 to TRBJ2-7, with D maybe TRBD1 (6 bases). The J call is in doubt because the DNA end fits TRBJ2-1 better. The germline V gene has CDR1 KGHSH and CDR2 LQKENI. There are 15 residues in the CDR3. The CDR3 DNA sequence: TGTGCCAGCTCACCACGGGCAGGGGCTAGCTACGAGCAGTTCTTC. This sequence encodes CASSPRAGASYEQFF.

This clonotype was detected many times. J is TRBJ2-1 and V is TRBV2, with 11 bases lining up with TRBD2. Losses at the gene ends were 7 bases for V and 8 bases for J; bases not matched to a gene: 7. CDR3 length: 14 residues. CDR1 SNHLY and CDR2 FYNNEI come from the germline V gene. The DNA for the CDR3 is TGTGCCAGCATGGTAGCGGGGGGGTTCGATGAGCAGTTCTTC. This gives the protein CASMVAGGFDEQFF.

The sample holds many counts of this clonotype. The chain is built from TRBV12-3 or TRBV12-4 and TRBJ2-4; 14 bases agree with TRBD2. J lost 4 bases, V lost 5 bases, and 10 bases had no gene match. The CDR3 length is 18 residues. Written as DNA, the CDR3 is TGTGCCAGCAGTACCGGGACTAGCGGGAGTCATCCAAAAAACATTCAGTACTTC. Protein product: CASSTGTSGSHPKNIQYF.

This clonotype appeared many times. V and J are TRBV29-1 and TRBJ2-5, with 8 bases matching TRBD2. V lost 4 bases to trimming and J lost 5 bases; unmatched junction nucleotides: 9. Germline CDR1 is SQVTM and CDR2 is ANQGSEA. The CDR3 consists of 14 residues. CDR3 bases: TGCAGCGTTGTTCTGAGCGGGAGTGGGGAGACCCAGTACTTC. Translated, it gives CSVVLSGSGETQYF.

There are many counts of this clonotype. V and J are TRBV20-1 and TRBJ2-1; the D gene could be TRBD1 or TRBD2 (6 bases each). Germline loops: CDR1 DFQATT, CDR2 SNEGSKA (reference sequence). The CDR3 runs to 12 residues. V lost 7 bases and J lost 1, with 8 bases in between. CDR3 in DNA: TGCAGTGAAGGGGGGTCCTACAATGAGCAGTTCTTC. This sequence encodes CSEGGSYNEQFF.

The table lists this clonotype with many counts. The chain links TRBV7-9 to TRBJ2-1, with D possibly being TRBD1 or TRBD2 (5 bases each). This CDR3 region has 14 residues. The V and J ends lost 6 bases and 5 bases respectively, with 14 bases between them. Looked up from germline, CDR1 is SEHNR and CDR2 is FQNEAQ (reference sequence). The chain's CDR3 is CASSSTWGNNEQFF. As DNA, the CDR3 is TGTGCCAGCAGTTCCACGTGGGGGAACAATGAGCAGTTCTTC.

This clonotype was counted a few times. The gene calls are TRBV24-1 and TRBJ2-5; D gene uncertain. Trimming removed 9 bases from V and 2 bases from J, with 9 bases in between. The CDR3 totals 12 residues. Germline assignment: CDR1 KGHDR and CDR2 SFDVKD. As DNA, the CDR3 is TGTGCCACCCAAGACGAGCAAGAGACCCAGTACTTC. Its protein is CATQDEQETQYF.

This chain uses TRBV12-5 with TRBJ1-2; 7 positions match TRBD1. The CDR3 extends over 13 amino acids. Germline V CDR1 and CDR2: LGHNT, FRNRAP. Trimming cost V 1 base and J 7 bases; bases outside gene matches: 3. The CDR3 sequence: CASGLASGGGYTF. The CDR3 DNA is TGTGCTAGTGGTTTGGCTTCAGGGGGTGGCTACACCTTC.

This clonotype has at least ten counts. This chain connects TRBV5-1 to TRBJ2-7; TRBD1 or TRBD2 may be the D gene (6 bases each). Trimming cost V 2 bases and J 5 bases, with 17 bases left between them. Germline CDR1 SGHRS, CDR2 YFSETQ. This CDR3 is built from 15 residues. Written as DNA, the CDR3 is TGCGCCAGCAGCTTATCAGGGGCTGGGAGGAACGAGCAGTACTTC. It encodes CASSLSGAGRNEQYF.

Many counts were recorded for this clonotype. The chain joins TRBV20-1 to TRBJ2-2; possibly TRBD1 for D (5 bases). Germline CDR1 DFQATT, CDR2 SNEGSKA (reference sequence). This CDR3 has 15 residues. The V end lost 1 base, the J end lost 0 bases, and 9 bases lay between the germline ends. CDR3 nucleotides: TGCAGTGCTAGAGCACAGGTCGCGAACACCGGGGAGCTGTTTTTT. This translates into CSARAQVANTGELFF.

V and J are TRBV13 and TRBJ2-5, with D possibly being TRBD2 (5 bases). CDR3 length equals 14 residues. Germline V gene data show CDR1 as PRHDT and CDR2 as FYEKMQ (reference sequence). Trimming cost V 5 bases and J 2 bases, with 12 bases left between them. The CDR3 sequence is CASSPEVKQETQYF. The CDR3, as DNA: TGTGCCAGCAGCCCGGAGGTCAAACAAGAGACCCAGTACTTC.

The J gene is TRBJ2-2, the V gene TRBV27; D gene ambiguous. Trimming took off 2 bases at V and 5 bases at J, with 6 bases between the two ends. This CDR3 contains 13 residues. Germline CDR1 reads MNHEY; CDR2 reads SMNVEV (reference sequence). Here the CDR3 reads CASSLKRTGELFF. The CDR3 DNA sequence: TGTGCCAGCAGTTTAAAAAGGACCGGGGAGCTGTTTTTT.

This clonotype was recorded at least ten times. The chain has TRBV7-2 and TRBJ2-1, with D possibly being TRBD1 (5 bases). V was trimmed by 1 base and J by 1 base, leaving 11 bases between them. The CDR3 sequence is 16 residues long. Germline values: CDR1 SGHTA, CDR2 FQGNSA. The CDR3 sequence: CASSLVTAPSYNEQFF. CDR3 nucleotides: TGTGCCAGCAGCTTAGTGACAGCCCCATCCTACAATGAGCAGTTCTTC.

Only one count was recorded for this clonotype. This chain connects TRBV4-1 to TRBJ1-1; D not certain. CDR3 length equals 14 residues. The V gene's germline CDR1 is MGHRA and CDR2 YSYEKL. The V end was cut by 1 base, the J end by 5 bases, with 11 bases between. The CDR3 here is CASSQGPDGTEAFF. DNA for the CDR3: TGCGCCAGCAGCCAAGGCCCGGACGGGACTGAAGCTTTCTTT.

There are a few counts of this clonotype. This sequence joins TRBV27 and TRBJ2-1, with D maybe TRBD1 (5 bases). In germline, CDR1 is MNHEY, CDR2 SMNVEV (reference sequence). This CDR3 contains 16 residues. Trimming removed 5 bases at V and 3 bases at J, with 17 bases between. In nucleotides, the CDR3 is TGTGCCAGCAGTACCCGACAGCCCAATCACTACAATGAGCAGTTCTTC. Translated, it gives CASSTRQPNHYNEQFF.

This clonotype was seen many times. The CDR3 bases are TGTGCCAGCAGGTACAGGGGGCGAGAGACCCAGTACTTC. It codes for CASRYRGRETQYF. The V gene is TRBV6-1, the J gene TRBJ2-5; 9 nucleotides match TRBD1. The CDR3 has 13 residues. The V segment lost 6 bases and the J segment 4 bases; nucleotides outside the gene matches: 3. Germline V lookup: CDR1 MNHNS, CDR2 SASEGT.

This clonotype was recorded a few times. The chain combines TRBV5-6 with TRBJ2-2; the match to TRBD1 covers 9 bases. With 4 bases clipped from V and 8 bases from J, the junction kept 9 bases outside the gene matches. There are 15 residues in the CDR3. Germline lookup yields CDR1 SGHDT and CDR2 YYEEEE. CDR3 sequence (DNA): TGTGCCAGCAGCGGAGGGACAGGGAGGACGGGGGAGCTGTTTTTT. Its protein product is CASSGGTGRTGELFF.

This clonotype was recorded many times. The V call is TRBV28, the J call TRBJ1-1; D unclear. This CDR3 has 14 residues. Per the germline V gene, CDR1 is MDHEN and CDR2 is SYDVKM. The V gene lost 8 bases and the J gene lost 1 base, with 14 bases spanning the gap. The CDR3 bases are TGTGCCAGCTTTGGGTCGGCGGAGAACACTGAAGCTTTCTTT. Translation: CASFGSAENTEAFF.

This clonotype was seen ten or more times. The chain joins TRBV30 to TRBJ2-3; the D is unclear. The CDR3 has 12 residues. The germline CDR1 and CDR2 sequences are GTSNPN and SVGIG (reference sequence). The V gene lost 1 base and the J gene lost 5 bases, with 7 bases spanning the gap. CDR3 region: CAWSAPIDTQYF. DNA of the CDR3: TGTGCCTGGAGTGCGCCTATAGATACGCAGTATTTT.

This clonotype appeared many times. The rearrangement links TRBV28 to TRBJ1-1; maybe TRBD1 (5 bases). Trimming removed 3 bases at V and 1 base at J, with 9 bases between. Germline V gives CDR1 MDHEN, CDR2 SYDVKM. The CDR3 has 14 residues. CDR3 residues: CASSFGGANTEAFF. CDR3 sequence (DNA): TGTGCCAGCAGTTTCGGAGGGGCGAACACTGAAGCTTTCTTT.

This clonotype was observed at least ten times. This sequence joins TRBV3-1 and TRBJ1-2; a weak D match, TRBD1 (6 bases). V lost 2 bases, J lost 2 bases, and 18 bases lay in between. Germline V CDR1 and CDR2: LGHDT, YNNKEL (reference sequence). The CDR3 has 17 amino acids. CDR3 loop: CASSQPYRGGANYGYTF. The DNA for the CDR3 is TGTGCCAGCAGCCAACCTTATAGGGGGGGCGCGAACTATGGCTACACCTTC.

This clonotype was recorded at least ten times. J is TRBJ1-4 and V is TRBV28; TRBD1 matches at 7 bases. The CDR3 is 14 residues long. Germline lookup yields CDR1 MDHEN and CDR2 SYDVKM. The V segment lost 5 bases and the J segment 8 bases; nucleotides outside the gene matches: 8. This CDR3 is CASSPRGDPEKLFF. For the CDR3, the DNA is TGTGCCAGCAGTCCCAGGGGGGATCCGGAAAAACTGTTTTTT.